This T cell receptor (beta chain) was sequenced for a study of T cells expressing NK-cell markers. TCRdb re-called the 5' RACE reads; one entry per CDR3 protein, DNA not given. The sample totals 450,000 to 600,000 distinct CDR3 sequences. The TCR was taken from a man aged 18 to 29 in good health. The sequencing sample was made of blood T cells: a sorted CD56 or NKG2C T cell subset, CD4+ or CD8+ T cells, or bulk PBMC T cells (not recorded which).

The CDR3 region is CASSRDEASFQYF. The chain carries TRBV28 and TRBJ2-5. Germline V gene lookup returns CDR1 MDHEN and CDR2 SYDVKM. This CDR3 region has 13 residues.